This T cell receptor beta chain was observed in a study of blood T cells in healthy people across ages. Isolated per sample were at least 7 million PBMCs. Study-wide results and caveats: Conclusively comparing naive with antigen-experienced cells was impossible with unsorted PBMCs. Both higher diversity and more naive CD4+ cells marked long-lived donors when set against aged donors. Age showed a roughly linear inverse relationship with TCR beta diversity per million T cells.

There are a few counts of this clonotype. Its antigen remains unknown. A second PCR, run for about 6 to 12 cycles, used a sample-barcoded 5' primer plus a J-beta primer mix. TCRdb analysed the 5' RACE reads with MiXCR anew, one entry per CDR3 protein. The data hold some 1.8 million distinct CDR3 sequences, with approximately 39% observed a single time. The sequenced sample consisted of blood. This TCR was recovered from a human donor in good health.

The DNA for the CDR3 is TGTGCCACTCGGGGGGGCTACAATGAGCAGTTCTTC. Translated, it gives CATRGGYNEQFF. V gene TRBV19 combines with J gene TRBJ2-1, with 8 bases that match TRBD2. Germline loops: CDR1 LNHDA, CDR2 SQIVND (reference sequence). The CDR3 has 12 amino acids. The V gene end was trimmed by 10 bases and the J gene end by 3 bases; junction bases not matched to a gene: 2.